The following is a T cell receptor (beta chain) sequence with its context. The CDR3 spans 15 residues. The germline V gene has CDR1 WSHSY and CDR2 SAAADI. V was pared by 2 bases and J by 5 bases, with 3 bases of the junction left unmatched. Generated by immunoSEQ multiplex PCR, the TCRdb table keeps only in-frame clones and is missing some. The sample records 380,000 or so clones, around 87% being singletons. The data were obtained in a study of blood T cell repertoires in COVID-19. Across the whole study: PBMCs, B-cell-depleted T cells, or T cells were the source of the cDNA or gDNA that made up the material.

Participants were aged about 18 to 90 years, lived in over 20 US areas, and enrolled virtually. Participants' reported clinical history set cohort assignment. Donors in Cohort 3 who had recovered were those with two negative PCRs, healthcare professional clearance, or resolution of their symptoms. The specimen was PBMCs or T cells enriched from blood (not recorded which). This chain links TRBV10-2 with TRBJ2-5; TRBD1 matches at 12 bases. The source of this sequence is a man younger than 40 who had recovered from COVID-19. CDR3 protein: CASSERGQGAETQYF. As DNA, the CDR3 is TGCGCCAGCAGTGAGCGGGGACAGGGGGCGGAGACCCAGTACTTC.